These T cell receptor beta chains were read from a single sample in a study of metastatic and nonmetastatic thyroid tumors. TCRdb called clones again from the PCR reads with MiXCR. The sample shows some 84,000 clones, approximately 9% of them seen only once. What was sequenced was blood. Receptors were obtained from a female donor with papillary thyroid cancer or a benign thyroid nodule (not recorded which). Some clones in this sample may be carry-over from other donors' samples. CDR3s include the opening cysteine and the closing phenylalanine or tryptophan. A D gene is named only where the DNA matches it firmly. Clone size is not always given. Where it is, it says once, few, many or a class for expanded clones.

D gene,clone size,J gene,V gene,CDR3 protein,CDR3 DNA
TRBD2,many,TRBJ2-2,TRBV6-4,CASSEGGDPTGELFF,TGTGCCAGCAGTGAGGGGGGGGACCCCACCGGGGAGCTGTTTTTT
-,many,TRBJ2-7,TRBV3-1,CASSQVWQVSSYEQYF,TGTGCCAGCAGCCAAGTATGGCAGGTCAGCTCCTACGAGCAGTACTTC
-,many,TRBJ1-2,TRBV6-1,CASTSGGLGYTF,TGTGCCAGCACCTCCGGGGGGCTTGGCTACACCTTC
-,many,TRBJ2-2,TRBV6-2/TRBV6-3,CASSSHQGADTGELFF,TGTGCCAGCAGTTCGCATCAAGGGGCGGACACCGGGGAGCTGTTTTTT
-,many,TRBJ2-2,TRBV24-1,CATSDGGDVGELFF,TGTGCCACCAGTGACGGGGGAGATGTCGGGGAGCTGTTTTTT
-,many,TRBJ2-7,TRBV20-1,CSATPTSRVEQYF,TGCAGTGCTACCCCCACTAGCAGGGTCGAGCAGTACTTC
-,many,TRBJ2-1,TRBV9,CASSPHRTAYNEQFF,TGTGCCAGCAGCCCTCACCGGACAGCCTACAATGAGCAGTTCTTC
TRBD1,many,TRBJ1-2,TRBV18,CASSPTAGTGGIYGYTF,TGTGCCAGCTCACCCACAGCTGGGACAGGGGGCATCTATGGCTACACCTTC
-,many,TRBJ2-3,TRBV19,CASSPWDGTDTQYF,TGTGCCAGTAGTCCCTGGGACGGCACAGATACGCAGTATTTT
-,many,TRBJ2-1,TRBV7-3,CASSLRGWDEQFF,TGTGCCAGCAGCTTAAGAGGGTGGGATGAGCAGTTCTTC
TRBD2,many,TRBJ2-1,TRBV7-6,CASSLSSGGPGVGEQFF,TGTGCCAGCAGCTTATCTAGCGGGGGCCCCGGAGTGGGTGAGCAGTTCTTC
TRBD1,-,TRBJ1-2,TRBV19,CASAGTGVRYTF,TGTGCCAGCGCTGGGACAGGGGTGCGCTACACCTTC
TRBD1,many,TRBJ1-1,TRBV28,CASSQIRGRDTEAFF,TGTGCCAGCAGCCAAATCAGGGGGCGCGACACTGAAGCTTTCTTT
-,few,TRBJ1-6,TRBV12-3/TRBV12-4,CGRYGRRGSPLHF,TGTGGCAGATACGGACGGCGTGGGTCACCCCTCCACTTT
-,many,TRBJ2-7,TRBV14,CASSQDRRGQYF,TGTGCCAGCAGCCAAGATCGCAGGGGGCAGTACTTC
-,many,TRBJ1-3,TRBV12-3/TRBV12-4,CASSPPGWGNTIYF,TGTGCCAGCAGTCCCCCAGGGTGGGGAAACACCATATATTTT
TRBD1,-,TRBJ1-5,TRBV2,CASARQGAYQPQHF,TGTGCCAGCGCCCGACAGGGGGCTTATCAGCCCCAGCATTTT
TRBD2,few,TRBJ2-7,TRBV6-6,CASSYQTSGVSYDQYF,TGTGCCAGCAGTTACCAGACTAGCGGGGTCTCCTACGATCAGTACTTC
TRBD2,many,TRBJ2-3,TRBV6-4,CASSDSAGGGTDTQYF,TGTGCCAGCAGTGACTCGGCGGGGGGGGGCACAGATACGCAGTATTTT
-,-,TRBJ2-1,TRBV29-1,CSVELGGQFF,TGCAGCGTTGAACTAGGGGGGCAGTTCTTC
-,many,TRBJ2-2,TRBV29-1,CSARDSNTGELFF,TGCAGCGCACGGGACTCGAACACCGGGGAGCTGTTTTTT
-,many,TRBJ2-5,TRBV6-6,CASSYSVIGSQETQYF,TGTGCCAGCAGTTACTCGGTAATAGGGAGCCAAGAGACCCAGTACTTC
-,few,TRBJ2-7,TRBV6-5,CASSYSREAYQQYF,TGTGCCAGCAGTTACTCCAGGGAAGCGTACCAGCAGTACTTC
TRBD2,many,TRBJ2-1,TRBV6-6,CASSYKRQGFLAGGYNEQFF,TGTGCCAGCAGTTACAAGAGACAGGGGTTTCTAGCGGGGGGCTACAATGAGCAGTTCTTC